This T cell receptor beta chain was sequenced in a study of blood T cell repertoires in COVID-19 (dated by TCRdb to 2018 to 2020). A note on the overall study: Samples from collaborators originated in the United States, Italy and Spain and spanned both the acute and convalescent phases of COVID-19. The prospective study material was composed of cDNA or gDNA derived from T cells, B-cell-depleted T cells, or PBMCs. Subjects who had been exposed to COVID-19, were actively infected with it, or had recovered from it provided the deeply sampled blood TCRbeta repertoires that made up the dataset. The repertoires were released in a freely available public database intended as a resource for research on the immune response to SARS-CoV-2. Samples came from the ongoing ImmuneRACE study (first 160 participants) plus 1,254 subjects from 6 global collaborators. The sample metadata nearly always contained a de-identified subject ID, COVID-19 status, age in years and sex. HLA class I and class II types, where available, came from metadata supplied by the sample provider rather than from assay-based typing. What the research found in general, with its limitations: How much clinical and demographic metadata was included differed by source and by participant, and the metadata was provided uncurated.

For this clone: The antigen this receptor binds is unknown. Base-call qualities are not available, and no considerably larger clone is one nucleotide away.

Compared with germline, V lacks 5 bases and J lacks 0 bases; bases without a gene match: 5. From the germline V gene (reference sequence), CDR1 is LNHDA and CDR2 is SQIVND. The CDR3 sequence holds 17 residues, the cysteine and phenylalanine included. The retained sequence is limited to the CDR3, 51 bases, with the frame set at the first base. Samples from volunteer blood donors who had recovered from COVID-19 were contributed by a second Seattle source. Collaborating institutions collected whole blood in K2EDTA tubes following their own protocols. For TCRbeta analysis, collaborators shipped samples as frozen whole blood, isolated PBMCs, or DNA extracted from either of those sample types. TCRbeta CDR3 regions were amplified from genomic DNA by means of the immunoSEQ Assay, a bias-controlled multiplex PCR. In the original analysis: Nucleated cell counts per sample were estimated from amplification of reference gene primers within the assay. To quantify the absolute abundance of each unique TCRbeta CDR3 rearrangement, sequence reads were collapsed and filtered. For each sample, productive Simpson clonality was calculated as the square root of Simpson's diversity index over productive rearrangements. TCRdb took this table from immuneACCESS and kept in-frame rearrangements with V and J called. Such tables lack part of the clones; where checked against another copy, unresolved V genes explain under half of the gap, and the rest is unexplained. V, J and clone size derive from that table, while D and trimming were established from the DNA sequence. The table for this sample lists 250,000 or so clones; 88% of them were counted only once. About 0.99% of the sample is taken by the ten largest.

This receptor chain uses TRBV19 and TRBJ2-2; 11 bases in between match TRBD2. This clonotype was sampled from a woman aged 40 to 49 who had recovered from COVID-19. Sequenced input: peripheral blood. The bases read TGTGCCAGTAGTGGACTAGCGGGCGACACGAACACCGGGGAGCTGTTTTTT. Protein translation: CASSGLAGDTNTGELFF.